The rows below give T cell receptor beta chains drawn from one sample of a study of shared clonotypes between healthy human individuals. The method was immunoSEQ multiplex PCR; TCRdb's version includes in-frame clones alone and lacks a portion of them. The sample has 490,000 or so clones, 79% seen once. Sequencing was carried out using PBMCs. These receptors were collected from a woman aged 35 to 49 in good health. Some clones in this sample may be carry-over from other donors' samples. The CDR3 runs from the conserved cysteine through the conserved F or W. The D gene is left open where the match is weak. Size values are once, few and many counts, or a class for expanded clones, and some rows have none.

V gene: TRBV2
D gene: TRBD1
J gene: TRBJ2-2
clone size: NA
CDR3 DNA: TGTGCCAGCTCCAGGACAGGGGTCGGTCTCATCGGGGAGCTGTTTTTT
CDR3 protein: CASSRTGVGLIGELFF

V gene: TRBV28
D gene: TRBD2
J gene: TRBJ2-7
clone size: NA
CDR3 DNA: TGTGCCAGCACTATAGCGGGAGCCATCTACGAGCAGTACTTC
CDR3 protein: CASTIAGAIYEQYF

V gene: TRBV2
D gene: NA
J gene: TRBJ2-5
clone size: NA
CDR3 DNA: TGTGCCAGCAGTGAAGGGTTTCAGCAAGAGACCCAGTACTTC
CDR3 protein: CASSEGFQQETQYF

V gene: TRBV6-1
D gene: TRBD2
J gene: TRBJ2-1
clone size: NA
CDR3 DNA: TGTGCCAGCAGTGAAGATAGCGGGACGTACAATGAGCAGTTCTTC
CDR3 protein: CASSEDSGTYNEQFF

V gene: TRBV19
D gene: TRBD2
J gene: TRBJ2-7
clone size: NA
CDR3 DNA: TGTGCCAGTAGTCAACAGAAAACTAGCGGGAGTGGGCAGTACTTC
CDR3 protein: CASSQQKTSGSGQYF

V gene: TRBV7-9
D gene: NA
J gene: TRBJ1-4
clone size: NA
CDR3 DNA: TGTGCCAGCAGCTTGAACCTCGGGGAAAAACTGTTTTTT
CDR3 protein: CASSLNLGEKLFF

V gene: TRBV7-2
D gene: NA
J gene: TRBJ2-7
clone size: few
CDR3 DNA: TGTGCCAGCAGCTTAGTCGAGGGGATTGGGGCCTACGAGCAGTACTTC
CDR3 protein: CASSLVEGIGAYEQYF

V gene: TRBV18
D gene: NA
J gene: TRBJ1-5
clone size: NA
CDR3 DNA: TGTGCCAGCTCACCAGGGTTCAACCAGCCCCAGCATTTT
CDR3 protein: CASSPGFNQPQHF

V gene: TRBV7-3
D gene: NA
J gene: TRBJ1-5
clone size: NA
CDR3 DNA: TGTGCCAGCAGCTTGACTCAGGGAAAAGTTCAGCCCCAGCATTTT
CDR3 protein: CASSLTQGKVQPQHF

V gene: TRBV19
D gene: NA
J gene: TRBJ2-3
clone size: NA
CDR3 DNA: TGTGCCAGTAGTATAGTGGCTTTCACAGATACGCAGTATTTT
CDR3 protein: CASSIVAFTDTQYF

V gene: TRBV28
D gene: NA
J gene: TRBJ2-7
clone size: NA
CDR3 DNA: TGTGCCAGCAGTTCAAAGAGCTCCTACGAGCAGTACTTC
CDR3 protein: CASSSKSSYEQYF

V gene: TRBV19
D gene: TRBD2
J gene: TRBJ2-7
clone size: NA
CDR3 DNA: TGTGCCAGTAGTACACCGGGACTAGATCTCCACGAGCAGTACTTC
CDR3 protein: CASSTPGLDLHEQYF

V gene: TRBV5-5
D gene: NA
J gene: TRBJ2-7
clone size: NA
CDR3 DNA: TGTGCCAGCAGCTTGGAGTTCGGGAGCTCCTACGAGCAGTACTTC
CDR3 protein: CASSLEFGSSYEQYF

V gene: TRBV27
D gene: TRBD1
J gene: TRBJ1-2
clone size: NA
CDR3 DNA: TGTGCCAGCAGTTTAACAGGGGTAGGCGGCTACACCTTC
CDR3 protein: CASSLTGVGGYTF

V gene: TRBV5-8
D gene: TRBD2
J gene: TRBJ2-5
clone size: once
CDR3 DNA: TGTGCCAGCAGCTTGCCTCTAGCGGGAGGGGGGGAGACCCAGTACTTC
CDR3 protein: CASSLPLAGGGETQYF

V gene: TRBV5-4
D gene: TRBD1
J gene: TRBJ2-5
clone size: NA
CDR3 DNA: TGTGCCAGCAGCGCTGACAGGGGAGGTATCCAAGAGACCCAGTACTTC
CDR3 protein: CASSADRGGIQETQYF

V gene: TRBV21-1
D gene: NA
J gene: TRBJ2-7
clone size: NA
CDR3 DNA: TGTGCCAGCGGAGAGGGACTAGCGGGATTCAACGAGCAGTACTTC
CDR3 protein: CASGEGLAGFNEQYF

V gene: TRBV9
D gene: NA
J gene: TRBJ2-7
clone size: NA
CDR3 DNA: TGTGCCAGCAGCAAGGGACATCAGAACGAGCAGTACTTC
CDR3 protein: CASSKGHQNEQYF

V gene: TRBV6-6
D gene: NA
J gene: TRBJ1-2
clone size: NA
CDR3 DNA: TGTGCCAGCAGCAAATCTAGAGGCTACACCTTC
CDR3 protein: CASSKSRGYTF

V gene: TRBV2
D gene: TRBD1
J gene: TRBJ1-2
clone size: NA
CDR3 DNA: TGTGCCAGCAGTGCTGGGACAGGGGTCTATGGCTACACCTTC
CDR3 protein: CASSAGTGVYGYTF

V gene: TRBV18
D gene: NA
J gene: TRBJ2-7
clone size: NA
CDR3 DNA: TGTGCCAGCTCACCAGAGATCCGGTACGAGCAGTACTTC
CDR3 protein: CASSPEIRYEQYF

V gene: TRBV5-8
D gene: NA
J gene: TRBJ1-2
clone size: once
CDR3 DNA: TGTGCCAGCAGCGGTGCAGGGAGGGGCTACACCTTC
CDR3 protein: CASSGAGRGYTF

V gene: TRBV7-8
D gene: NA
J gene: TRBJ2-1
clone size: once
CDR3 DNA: TGTGCCAGCAGCTTATCAGGGAGCTCCTACAATGAGCAGTTCTTC
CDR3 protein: CASSLSGSSYNEQFF

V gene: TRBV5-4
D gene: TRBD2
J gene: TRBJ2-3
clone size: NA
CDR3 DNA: TGTGCCAGCAGCTTGGGGGGACTAGCGGGCACAGATACGCAGTATTTT
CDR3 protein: CASSLGGLAGTDTQYF

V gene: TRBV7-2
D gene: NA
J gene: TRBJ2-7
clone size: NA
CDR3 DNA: TGTGCCATCAACCAGGGGTCCTACGAGCAGTACTTC
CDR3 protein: CAINQGSYEQYF

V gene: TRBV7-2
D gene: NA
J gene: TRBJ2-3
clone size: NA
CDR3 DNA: TGTGCCAGCAGCTTAGCGGGAGTTGCAGATACGCAGTATTTT
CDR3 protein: CASSLAGVADTQYF

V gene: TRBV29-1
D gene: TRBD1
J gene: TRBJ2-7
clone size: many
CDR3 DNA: TGCAGCGTTGTATACGGGGGGACAGGGATCTACGAGCAGTACTTC
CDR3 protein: CSVVYGGTGIYEQYF

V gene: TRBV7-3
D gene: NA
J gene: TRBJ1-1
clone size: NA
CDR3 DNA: TGTGCCAGCAGCTTAACGGGAATAAGGGGGAACACTGAAGCTTTCTTT
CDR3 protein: CASSLTGIRGNTEAFF

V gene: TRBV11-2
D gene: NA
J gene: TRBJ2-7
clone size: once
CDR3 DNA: TGTGCCAGCAGCTTAGGCCCTCTCGGGCCTAACTCCTACGAGCAGTACTTC
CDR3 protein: CASSLGPLGPNSYEQYF

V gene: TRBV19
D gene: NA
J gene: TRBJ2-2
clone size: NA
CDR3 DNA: TGTGCCAGTAGTATTCAGATTACCGGGGAGCTGTTTTTT
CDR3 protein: CASSIQITGELFF

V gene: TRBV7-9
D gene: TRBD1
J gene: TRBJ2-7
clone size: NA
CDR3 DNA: TGTGCCAGCAGCCTCCCCGGGACAGAATTCGACTCCTACGAGCAGTACTTC
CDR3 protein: CASSLPGTEFDSYEQYF

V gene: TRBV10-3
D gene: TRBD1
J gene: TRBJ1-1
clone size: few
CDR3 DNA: TGTGCCATCAGTGAGTCGTCCCCGGGACAGGGTATGAACACTGAAGCTTTCTTT
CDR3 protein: CAISESSPGQGMNTEAFF

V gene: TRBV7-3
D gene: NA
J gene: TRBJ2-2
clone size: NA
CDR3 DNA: TGTGCCAGCAGCCGCGAACAGAACACCGGGGAGCTGTTTTTT
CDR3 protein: CASSREQNTGELFF

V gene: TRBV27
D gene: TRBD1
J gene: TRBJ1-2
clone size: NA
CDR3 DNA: TGTGCCAGCAGTTCCTCGGACAGGGACTTATATGGCTACACCTTC
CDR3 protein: CASSSSDRDLYGYTF

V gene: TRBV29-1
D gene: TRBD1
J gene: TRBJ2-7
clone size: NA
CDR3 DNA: TGCAGCGTGCTGACAGGGTGGAGGAACGAGCAGTACTTC
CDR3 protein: CSVLTGWRNEQYF

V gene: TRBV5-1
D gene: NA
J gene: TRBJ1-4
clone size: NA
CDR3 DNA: TGCGCCAGCAGCTTGACAGTAATCGCAACTAATGAAAAACTGTTTTTT
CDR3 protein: CASSLTVIATNEKLFF

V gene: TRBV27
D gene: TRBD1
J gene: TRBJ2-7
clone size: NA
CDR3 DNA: TGTGCCAGCAGTTGGACAGGGGTCGAGCAGTACTTC
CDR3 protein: CASSWTGVEQYF

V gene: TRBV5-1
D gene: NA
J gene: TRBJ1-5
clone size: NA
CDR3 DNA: TGCGCCAGCAGCTTGGGGAGTGGCAATCAGCCCCAGCATTTT
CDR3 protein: CASSLGSGNQPQHF

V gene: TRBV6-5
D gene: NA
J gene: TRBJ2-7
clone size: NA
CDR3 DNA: TGTGCCAGCAGCCCAGGGTTCCACGAGCAGTACTTC
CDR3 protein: CASSPGFHEQYF

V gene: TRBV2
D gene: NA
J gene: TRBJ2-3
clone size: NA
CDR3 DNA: TGTGCCAGCGTTTCCCGTAGCACAGATACGCAGTATTTT
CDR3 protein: CASVSRSTDTQYF

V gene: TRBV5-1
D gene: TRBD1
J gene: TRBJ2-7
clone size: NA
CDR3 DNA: TGCGCCAGCAGCCCTGCGACAGGGTCATACGAGCAGTACTTC
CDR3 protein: CASSPATGSYEQYF

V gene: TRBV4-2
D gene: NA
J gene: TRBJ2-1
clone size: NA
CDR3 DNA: TGTGCCAGCAGCCAGGGCCCTGGGTCGATGGAGCAGTTCTTC
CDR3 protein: CASSQGPGSMEQFF

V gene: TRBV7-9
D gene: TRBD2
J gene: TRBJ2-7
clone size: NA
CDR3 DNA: TGTGCCAGCAGCGGAGGGGTAGCGGGGATCGCCTACGAGCAGTACTTC
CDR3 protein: CASSGGVAGIAYEQYF

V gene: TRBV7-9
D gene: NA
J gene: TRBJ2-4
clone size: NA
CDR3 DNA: TGTGCCAGCAGCTTAAAAAACATTCAGTACTTC
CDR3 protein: CASSLKNIQYF

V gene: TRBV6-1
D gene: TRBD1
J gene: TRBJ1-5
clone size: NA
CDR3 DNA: TGTGCCAGCATCCTTGGACAGGGAGGGAATCAGCCCCAGCATTTT
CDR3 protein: CASILGQGGNQPQHF

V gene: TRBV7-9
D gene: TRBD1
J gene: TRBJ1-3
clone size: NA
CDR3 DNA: TGTGCCAGCAGCGCAGACAGGGCCTCTGGAAACACCATATATTTT
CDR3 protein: CASSADRASGNTIYF

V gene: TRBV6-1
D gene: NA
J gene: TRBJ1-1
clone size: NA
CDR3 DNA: TGTGCCAGCAGTCTCAGGAGGGGGGCGAACACTGAAGCTTTCTTT
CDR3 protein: CASSLRRGANTEAFF

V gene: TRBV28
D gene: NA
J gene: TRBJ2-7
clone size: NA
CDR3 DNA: TGTGCCAGCAGTTTTGGGGACGGGACCTACGAGCAGTACTTC
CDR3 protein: CASSFGDGTYEQYF